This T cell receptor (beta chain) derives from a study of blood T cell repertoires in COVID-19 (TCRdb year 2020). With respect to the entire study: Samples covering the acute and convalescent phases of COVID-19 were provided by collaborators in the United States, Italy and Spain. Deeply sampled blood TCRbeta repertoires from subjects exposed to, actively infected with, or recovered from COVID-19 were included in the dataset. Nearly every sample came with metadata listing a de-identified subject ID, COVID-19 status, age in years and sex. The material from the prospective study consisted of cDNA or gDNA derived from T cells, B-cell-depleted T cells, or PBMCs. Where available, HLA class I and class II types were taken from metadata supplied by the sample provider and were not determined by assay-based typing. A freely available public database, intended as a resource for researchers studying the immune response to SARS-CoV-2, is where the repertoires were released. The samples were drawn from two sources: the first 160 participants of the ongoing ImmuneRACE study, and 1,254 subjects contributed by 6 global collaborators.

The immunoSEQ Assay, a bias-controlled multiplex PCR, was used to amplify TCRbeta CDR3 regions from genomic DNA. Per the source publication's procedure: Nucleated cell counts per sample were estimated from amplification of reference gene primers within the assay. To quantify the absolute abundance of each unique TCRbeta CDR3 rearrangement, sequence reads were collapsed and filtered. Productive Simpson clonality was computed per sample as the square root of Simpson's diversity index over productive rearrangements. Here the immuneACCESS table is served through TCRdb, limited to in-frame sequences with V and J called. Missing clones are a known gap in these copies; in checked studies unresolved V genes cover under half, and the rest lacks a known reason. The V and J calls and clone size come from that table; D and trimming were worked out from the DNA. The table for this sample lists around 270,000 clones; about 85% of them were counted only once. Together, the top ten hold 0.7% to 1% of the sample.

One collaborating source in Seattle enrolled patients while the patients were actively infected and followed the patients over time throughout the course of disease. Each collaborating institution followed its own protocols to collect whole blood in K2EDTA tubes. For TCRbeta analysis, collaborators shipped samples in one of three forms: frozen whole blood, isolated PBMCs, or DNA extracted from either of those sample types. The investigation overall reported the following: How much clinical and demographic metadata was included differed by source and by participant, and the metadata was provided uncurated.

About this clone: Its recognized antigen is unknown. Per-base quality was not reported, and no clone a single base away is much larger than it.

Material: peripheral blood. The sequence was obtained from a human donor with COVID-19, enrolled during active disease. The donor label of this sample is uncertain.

The DNA sequence follows: TGTGCCAGCAGCTTGGCAGGGGGCTCCCGTGGCTACACCTTC. It codes for CASSLAGGSRGYTF. In this chain, TRBV5-8 is recombined with TRBJ1-2, with 8 junctional bases fitting TRBD1. From the cysteine through the phenylalanine, the CDR3 covers 14 amino acids. Kept here is only the CDR3 DNA, which spans 42 bases and is read in frame from base 1. Looking up the germline V gene yields CDR1 SGHTS and CDR2 YDEGEE. Clipping removes 0 bases from V and 7 bases from J, with 5 as the unmatched junction base count.